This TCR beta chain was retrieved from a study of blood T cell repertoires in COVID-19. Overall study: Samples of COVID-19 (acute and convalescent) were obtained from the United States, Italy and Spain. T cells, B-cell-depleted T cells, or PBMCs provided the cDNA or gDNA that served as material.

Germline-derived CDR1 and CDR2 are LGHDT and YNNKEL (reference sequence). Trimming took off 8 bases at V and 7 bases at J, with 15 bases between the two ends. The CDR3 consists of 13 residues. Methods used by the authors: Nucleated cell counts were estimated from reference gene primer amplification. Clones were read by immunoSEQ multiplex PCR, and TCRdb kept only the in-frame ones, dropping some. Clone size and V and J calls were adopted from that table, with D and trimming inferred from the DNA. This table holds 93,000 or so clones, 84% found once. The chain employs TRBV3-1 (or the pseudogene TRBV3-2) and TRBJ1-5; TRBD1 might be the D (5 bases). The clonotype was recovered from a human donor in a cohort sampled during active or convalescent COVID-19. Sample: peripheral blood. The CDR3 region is CASADSGGQPQHF. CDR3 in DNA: TGTGCCAGCGCAGATTCCGGGGGGCAGCCCCAGCATTTT.